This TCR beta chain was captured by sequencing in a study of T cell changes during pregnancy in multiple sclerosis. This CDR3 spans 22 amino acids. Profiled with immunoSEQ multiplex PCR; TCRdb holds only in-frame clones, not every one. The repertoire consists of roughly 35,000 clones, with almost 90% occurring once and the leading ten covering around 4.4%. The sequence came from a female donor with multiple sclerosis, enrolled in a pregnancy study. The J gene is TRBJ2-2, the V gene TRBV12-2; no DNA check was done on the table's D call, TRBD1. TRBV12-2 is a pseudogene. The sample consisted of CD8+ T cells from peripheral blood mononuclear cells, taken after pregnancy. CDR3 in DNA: TGTGCAAGTCGCTTGAACCCCCCCGCACATCGGTTTGGGCGAACGAACACCGGGGAGCTGTTTTTT. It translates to CASRLNPPAHRFGRTNTGELFF.